This T cell receptor (beta chain) was sequenced in a study of T cells after yellow fever vaccination. In the study overall: SMART-Seq v4 Ultra Low Input prepared the low-cell-number fractions.

This clonotype came up a few times. The target antigen is unknown. Universal primer sites and UMIs were introduced during 5'RACE template-switching synthesis of TCR cDNA. TCRdb itself ran the 5' RACE reads through MiXCR, one entry per CDR3 protein. This sample has 300,000 to 400,000 distinct CDR3 sequences, with 8% to 10% found just once. General study findings and limits: At 95% to 96% for CD4 and almost 90% for CD8, most primary-vaccination clones showed up again after the booster. The study found a weaker secondary response that peaked faster, day 5 versus 15.

The clonotype was recovered from a young man who received the YFV17D yellow fever vaccine. The specimen comprised PBMCs, sampled on the day of the first yellow fever vaccination.

The CDR3 reads CASLFGTGGSDTQYF. The CDR3 DNA sequence: TGTGCCAGCCTCTTCGGGACAGGGGGCTCAGATACGCAGTATTTT. The J gene is TRBJ2-3, the V gene TRBV6-1, with 12 nucleotides matching TRBD1. Germline V gene lookup returns CDR1 MNHNS and CDR2 SASEGT. The V and J ends lost 8 bases and 4 bases, in that order; junction bases with no gene match: 7. The CDR3 sequence is 15 residues long.